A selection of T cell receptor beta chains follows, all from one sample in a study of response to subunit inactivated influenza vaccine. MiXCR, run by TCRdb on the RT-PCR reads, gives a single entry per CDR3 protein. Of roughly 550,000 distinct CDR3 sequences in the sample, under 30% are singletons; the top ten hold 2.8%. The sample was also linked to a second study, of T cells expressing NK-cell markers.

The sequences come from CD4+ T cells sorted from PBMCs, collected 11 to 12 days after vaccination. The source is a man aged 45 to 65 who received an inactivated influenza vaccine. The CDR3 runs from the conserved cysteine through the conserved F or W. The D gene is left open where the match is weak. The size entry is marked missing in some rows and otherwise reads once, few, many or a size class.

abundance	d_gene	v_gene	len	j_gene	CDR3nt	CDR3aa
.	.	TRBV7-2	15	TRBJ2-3	TGTGCCAGCAGCTTTATCGATCGCCCCACAGATACGCAGTATTTT	CASSFIDRPTDTQYF
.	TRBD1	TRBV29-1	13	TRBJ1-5	TGCAGCGTTGAAGCCCAGGGGGGACAAGGCCAGCATTTT	CSVEAQGGQGQHF
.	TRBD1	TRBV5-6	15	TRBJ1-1	TGTGCCAGCAGCTGGAGGACAGGACTGAACACTGAAGCTTTCTTT	CASSWRTGLNTEAFF
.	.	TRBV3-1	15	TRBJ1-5	TGTGCCAGCAGCCAAGGGCCGGGGAAAAATCAGCCCCAGCATTTT	CASSQGPGKNQPQHF
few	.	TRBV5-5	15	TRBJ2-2	TGTGCCAGCAGCTTGGCGTGGGAGCCCCCGGGGGAGCTGTTTTTT	CASSLAWEPPGELFF
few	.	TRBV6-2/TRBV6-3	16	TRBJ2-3	TGTGCCAGCAGTTACTCAGCCGGAAAAGTCACAGATACGCAGTATTTT	CASSYSAGKVTDTQYF
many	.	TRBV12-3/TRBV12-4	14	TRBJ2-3	TGTGCCAGCAGTTTACTGCGGCCCCCAGATACGCAGTATTTT	CASSLLRPPDTQYF
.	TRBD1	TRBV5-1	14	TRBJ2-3	TGCGCCAGCAGATGGACAGGGGTGACAGATACGCAGTATTTT	CASRWTGVTDTQYF
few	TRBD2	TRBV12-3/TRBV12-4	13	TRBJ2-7	TGTGCCAGCAGATATAGCGGGGGCTCGGAGCAGTACTTC	CASRYSGGSEQYF
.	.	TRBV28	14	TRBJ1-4	TGTGCCAGCAGCCCGGGACATACTAATGAAAAACTGTTTTTT	CASSPGHTNEKLFF
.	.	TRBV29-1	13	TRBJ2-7	TGCAGCGTTTTGGGCCAGAGAGGGAACGAGCAGTACTTC	CSVLGQRGNEQYF
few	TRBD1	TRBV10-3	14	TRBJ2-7	TGTGCCATCAGTGAGGGACAGGCCAACTACGAGCAGTACTTC	CAISEGQANYEQYF
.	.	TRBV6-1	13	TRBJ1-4	TGTGCCAGCAGTGAAAATTCGCGTGAAAAACTGTTTTTT	CASSENSREKLFF
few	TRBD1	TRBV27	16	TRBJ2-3	TGTGCCAGCAGTCGCGGTCGGGACAGATACACAGATACGCAGTATTTT	CASSRGRDRYTDTQYF
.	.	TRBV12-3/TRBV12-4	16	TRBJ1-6	TGTGCCAGCAGTTCCCCTCTGACACAGCGCCCTTCACCCCTCCACTTT	CASSSPLTQRPSPLHF
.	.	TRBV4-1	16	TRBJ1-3	TGCGCCAGCAGCCAAGGGGTTGGGGATCTTGGAAACACCATATATTTT	CASSQGVGDLGNTIYF
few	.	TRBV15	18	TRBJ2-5	TGTGCCACCAGCAGAGACTCCCCAAGTCGGACGTCCCAAGAGACCCAGTACTTC	CATSRDSPSRTSQETQYF
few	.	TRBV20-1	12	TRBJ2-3	TGCAGCCTGTCCACCAACAGAGATACGCAGTATTTT	CSLSTNRDTQYF
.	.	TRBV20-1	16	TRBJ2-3	TGCAGTGCTAGAGGGGTCCGAGAGGGGATTACAGATACGCAGTATTTT	CSARGVREGITDTQYF
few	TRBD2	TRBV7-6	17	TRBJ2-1	TGTGCCAGCAGCTTAGATTGGGGGAGGGAGGCCTACAATGAGCAGTTCTTC	CASSLDWGREAYNEQFF
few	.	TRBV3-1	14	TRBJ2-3	TGTGCCAGCAGCCAATCCCTGGCGCCCGATACGCAGTATTTT	CASSQSLAPDTQYF
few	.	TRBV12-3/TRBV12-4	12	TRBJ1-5	TGTGCCAGCAGTACAGGGTGGGGGCCCCAGCATTTT	CASSTGWGPQHF
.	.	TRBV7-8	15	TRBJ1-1	TGTGCCAGCAGCTTAGAGACAGTTAAGAACACTGAAGCTTTCTTT	CASSLETVKNTEAFF
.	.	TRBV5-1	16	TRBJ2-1	TGCGCCAGCAGCTCGAAAGAGACACGCTCCTACAATGAGCAGTTCTTC	CASSSKETRSYNEQFF
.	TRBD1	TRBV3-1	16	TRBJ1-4	TGTGCCAGCAGCTGGCGCGGACAGGGGATTAATGAAAAACTGTTTTTT	CASSWRGQGINEKLFF
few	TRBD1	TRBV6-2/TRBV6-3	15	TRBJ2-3	TGTGCCAGCAGTTCCCACAGGGGAATCACAGATACGCAGTATTTT	CASSSHRGITDTQYF
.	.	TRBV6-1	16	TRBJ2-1	TGTGCCAGCAGCCCAGCTACAGGGATCGGCTACAATGAGCAGTTCTTC	CASSPATGIGYNEQFF
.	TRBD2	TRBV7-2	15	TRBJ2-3	TGTGCCAGCAGAAAAATGGGGACTAGCGGAGATACGCAGTATTTT	CASRKMGTSGDTQYF
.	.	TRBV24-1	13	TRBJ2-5	TGTGCCACCAGTGTGGGGACCGTTGAGACCCAGTACTTC	CATSVGTVETQYF
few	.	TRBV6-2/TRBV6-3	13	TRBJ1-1	TGTGCCAGCAGAAATTACAGGGACACTGAAGCTTTCTTT	CASRNYRDTEAFF
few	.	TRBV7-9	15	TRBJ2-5	TGTGCCAGCAGCTTAGGTGGCAACCCAGAAGAGACCCAGTACTTC	CASSLGGNPEETQYF
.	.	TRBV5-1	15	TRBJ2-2	TGCGCCAGCAGCCATGACCCGTCAGGGACCGGGGAGCTGTTTTTT	CASSHDPSGTGELFF
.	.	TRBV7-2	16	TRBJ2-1	TGTGCCAGCAGCTTAGCCCCCCCCAGGGAGATCAATGAGCAGTTCTTC	CASSLAPPREINEQFF
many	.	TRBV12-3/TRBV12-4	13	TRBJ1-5	TGTGCCAGCAGCTTCTCGTCTAATCAGCCCCAGCATTTT	CASSFSSNQPQHF
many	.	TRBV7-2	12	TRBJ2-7	TGTGCCAGCAGCTTAGGGGTAGGGGAGCAGTACTTC	CASSLGVGEQYF
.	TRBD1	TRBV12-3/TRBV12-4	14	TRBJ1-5	TGTGCCAGCAGCCAGGCGACAGGGCTTCTGCCCCAGCATTTT	CASSQATGLLPQHF
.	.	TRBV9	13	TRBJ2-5	TGTGCCAGCAGCGTGGCAGTCGGAGAGACCCAGTACTTC	CASSVAVGETQYF
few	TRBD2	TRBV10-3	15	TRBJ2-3	TGTGCCATCATGGGGACTAGCGGAGACACAGATACGCAGTATTTT	CAIMGTSGDTDTQYF
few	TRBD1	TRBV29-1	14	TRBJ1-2	TGCAGCGTTACCGGGACAGGGACCGCTGCTGGCTACACCTTC	CSVTGTGTAAGYTF
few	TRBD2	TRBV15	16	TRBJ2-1	TGTGCCACCAGCCAGGGGGTTGAGCGGGGGGGGAATGAGCAGTTCTTC	CATSQGVERGGNEQFF
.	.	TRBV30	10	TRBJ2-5	TGTGCCTGGAGTCTCGAGACCCAGTACTTC	CAWSLETQYF
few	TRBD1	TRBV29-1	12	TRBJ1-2	TGCAGCGTAAGGGGACAGGGACATGGCTACACCTTC	CSVRGQGHGYTF
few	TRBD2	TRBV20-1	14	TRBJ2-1	TGCAGTGCTATGACTAGCGGGAGGAACAATGAGCAGTTCTTC	CSAMTSGRNNEQFF